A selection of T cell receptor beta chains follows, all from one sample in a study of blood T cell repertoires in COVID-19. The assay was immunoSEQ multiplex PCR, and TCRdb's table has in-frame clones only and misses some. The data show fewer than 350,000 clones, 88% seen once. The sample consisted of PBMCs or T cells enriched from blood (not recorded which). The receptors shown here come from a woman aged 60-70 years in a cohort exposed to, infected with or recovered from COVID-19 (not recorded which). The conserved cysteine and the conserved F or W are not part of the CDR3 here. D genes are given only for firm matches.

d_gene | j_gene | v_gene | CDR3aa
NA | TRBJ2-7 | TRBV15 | ATSVRGFYEQY
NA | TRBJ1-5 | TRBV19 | ASSRGRVGQPQH
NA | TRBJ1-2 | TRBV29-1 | SAVWGSNYGYT
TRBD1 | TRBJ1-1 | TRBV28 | ASSTEGQWGTEAF
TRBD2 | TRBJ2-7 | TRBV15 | ATSYTGGSSYEQY
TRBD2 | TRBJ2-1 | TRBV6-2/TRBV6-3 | ASSFTSGRPYNEQF
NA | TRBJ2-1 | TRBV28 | ASSLPRTAAHEQF
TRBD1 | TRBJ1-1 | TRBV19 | ASSRDPNRGAEAF
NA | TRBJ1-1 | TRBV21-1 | ASSNWDTKNTEAF
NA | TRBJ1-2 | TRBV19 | ASSPTGWEGYT
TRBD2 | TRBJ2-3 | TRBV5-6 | ASSPGLADTQY